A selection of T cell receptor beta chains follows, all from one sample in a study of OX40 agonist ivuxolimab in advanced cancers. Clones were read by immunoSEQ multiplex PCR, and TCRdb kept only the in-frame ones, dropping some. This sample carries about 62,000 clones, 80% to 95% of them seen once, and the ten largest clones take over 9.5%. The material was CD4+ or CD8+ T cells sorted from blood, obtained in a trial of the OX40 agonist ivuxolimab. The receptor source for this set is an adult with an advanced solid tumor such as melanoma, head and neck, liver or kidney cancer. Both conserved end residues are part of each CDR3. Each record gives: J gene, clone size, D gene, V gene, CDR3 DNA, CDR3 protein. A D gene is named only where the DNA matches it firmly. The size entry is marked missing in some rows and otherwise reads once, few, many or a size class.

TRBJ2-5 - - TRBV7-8 TGTGCCACCACGAGGCCCGCGCGTCCCGAGACCCAGTACTTC CATTRPARPETQYF
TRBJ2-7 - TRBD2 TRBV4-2 TGTGCCAGCACCCCGGGTAGCGGGCTCTACGAGCAGTACTTC CASTPGSGLYEQYF
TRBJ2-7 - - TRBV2 TGTGCCACCCAGTGGAAGGCCTACGAGCAGTACTTC CATQWKAYEQYF
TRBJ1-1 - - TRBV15 TGTGCCACCAGCAGAGAGCGGGGAATGGAAGCTTTCTTT CATSRERGMEAFF
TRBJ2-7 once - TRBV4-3 TGCGCCAGCAGCCAAGAAAGGGGCTACGAGCAGTACTTC CASSQERGYEQYF
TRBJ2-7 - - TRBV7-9 TGTGCCAGCAGAACGGGACTGGGAGAGCAGTACTTC CASRTGLGEQYF
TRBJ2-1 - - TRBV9 TGTGCCAGCAGCACGGGGACTTTCGAGCAGTTCTTC CASSTGTFEQFF
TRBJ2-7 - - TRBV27 TGTGCCAGCAGTTTCGGGGCAAGGACCTACGAGCAGTACTTC CASSFGARTYEQYF
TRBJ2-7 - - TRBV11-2 TGTGCCAGCAGCTTAGTGACAGGCGAATTCTACGAGCAGTACTTC CASSLVTGEFYEQYF
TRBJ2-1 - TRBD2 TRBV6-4 TGTGCCAGCAGCCCAAAGCGGGAGGGGTACAATGAGCAGTTCTTC CASSPKREGYNEQFF
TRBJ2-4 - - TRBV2 TGTGCCAGCAGTGAAGCTAGCGGATACGGAGCCAAAAACATTCAGTACTTC CASSEASGYGAKNIQYF
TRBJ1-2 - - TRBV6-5 TGTGCCAGCAGGACAGGAGAATATGGCTACACCTTC CASRTGEYGYTF
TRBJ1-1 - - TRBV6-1 TGTGCCAGCAGTGAAGCCCGAGGGGTGAACACTGAAGCTTTCTTT CASSEARGVNTEAFF
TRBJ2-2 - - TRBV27 TGTGCCAGCACTCCTCGTGGTTGGTCCGGGGAGCTGTTTTTT CASTPRGWSGELFF
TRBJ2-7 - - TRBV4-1 TGCGCCAGCAGCCAGAAAAAGGACGGATACGAGCAGTACTTC CASSQKKDGYEQYF
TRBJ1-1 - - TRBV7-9 TGTGCCAGCAGCTTAGGTCTGGGTTACACTGAAGCTTTCTTT CASSLGLGYTEAFF
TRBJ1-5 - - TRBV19 TGTGCCAGTAGTATAAGGGACGGTCAGCCCCAGCATTTT CASSIRDGQPQHF
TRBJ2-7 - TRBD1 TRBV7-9 TGTGCCAGCAGCCCGGGGGACAGGGGAGCTTACGAGCAGTACTTC CASSPGDRGAYEQYF
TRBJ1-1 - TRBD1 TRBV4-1 TGCGCCAGCAGTTTCGTGGACAGGGGCTACACTGAAGCTTTCTTT CASSFVDRGYTEAFF
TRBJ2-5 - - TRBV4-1 TGCGCCAGCAGCCAAGATGTGGAGACCCAGTACTTC CASSQDVETQYF
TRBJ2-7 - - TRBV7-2 TGTGCCAGCAGCTTCCCCAGGCGGCTGGGTACCTACGAGCAGTACTTC CASSFPRRLGTYEQYF
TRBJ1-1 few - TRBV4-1 TGCGCCAGCAGCCCTCGGACAGAGATGGACACTGAAGCTTTCTTT CASSPRTEMDTEAFF
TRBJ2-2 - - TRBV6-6 TGTGCCAGCAGTTACAGTGTACAAGAACGCGGGGAGCTGTTTTTT CASSYSVQERGELFF
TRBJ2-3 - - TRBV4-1 TGCGCCAGCAGCCAAGATCGGTATGGGCTAGGCACAGATACGCAGTATTTT CASSQDRYGLGTDTQYF
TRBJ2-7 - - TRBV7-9 TGTGCCAGCAGCTTCGACGGGCTCATGTACGAGCAGTACTTC CASSFDGLMYEQYF
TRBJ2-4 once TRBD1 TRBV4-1 TGCGCCAGCAGCCAAGAGGAAAAGGACAGGGCAAACATTCAGTACTTC CASSQEEKDRANIQYF
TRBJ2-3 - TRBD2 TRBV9 TGTGCCAGCAGCGTAGGACTAGCGGGAGCCGGAGATACGCAGTATTTT CASSVGLAGAGDTQYF
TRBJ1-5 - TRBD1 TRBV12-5 TGTGCTAGTGGTTTGGTACAACAGGGGGGCAATCAGCCCCAGCATTTT CASGLVQQGGNQPQHF
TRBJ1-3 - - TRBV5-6 TGTGCCAGCAGCTTGGGGCAACTAATAAGAAACACCATATATTTT CASSLGQLIRNTIYF
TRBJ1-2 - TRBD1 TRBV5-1 TGCGCCAGCAGCTTGGATACGCCGGGACAGTATGGCTACACCTTC CASSLDTPGQYGYTF
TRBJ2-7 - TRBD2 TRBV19 TGTGCCAGTAGTGTTAGCGGGAGTGCCTACGAGCAGTACTTC CASSVSGSAYEQYF
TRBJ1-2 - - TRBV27 TGTGCCAGCAGTTTCTACGGGACATTGTCGGATGGCTACACCTTC CASSFYGTLSDGYTF
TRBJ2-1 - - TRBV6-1 TGTGCCAGCAGTTTAGGAGGGGGGGATGAGCAGTTCTTC CASSLGGGDEQFF
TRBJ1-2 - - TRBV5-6 TGTGCCAGCAGCTTGGCCGGGGGCGGGTATGGCTACACCTTC CASSLAGGGYGYTF
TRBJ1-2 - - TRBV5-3 TGTGCCAGCAGCTCCCGGGACCTTAACTATGGCTACACCTTC CASSSRDLNYGYTF
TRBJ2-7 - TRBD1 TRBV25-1 TGTGCCAGCAGGAGGGGGCGCGAGCAGTACTTC CASRRGREQYF
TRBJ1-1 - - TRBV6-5 TGCGCCAGCAGTTATAATCAGGGGTCGAACACTGAAGCTTTCTTT CASSYNQGSNTEAFF
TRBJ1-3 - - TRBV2 TGTGCCAGCAGTGAAATTGCTGGGCGAGGAAACACCATATATTTT CASSEIAGRGNTIYF
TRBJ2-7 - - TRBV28 TGTGCCAGCAGTTTATCCCCCTGGAGGGCCTCCAACGAGCAGTACTTC CASSLSPWRASNEQYF
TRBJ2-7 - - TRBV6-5 TGTGCCATGTATTTGAATGGGTGTCACTACGAGCAGTACTTC CAMYLNGCHYEQYF
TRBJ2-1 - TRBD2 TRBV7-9 TGTGCCAGCAGCGGCTCGGGCGGGAGTTTTTTCAATGAGCAGTTCTTC CASSGSGGSFFNEQFF
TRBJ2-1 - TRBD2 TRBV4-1 TGCGCCAGCAGCCATATAGCGGGGACTACCTACAATGAGCAGTTCTTC CASSHIAGTTYNEQFF
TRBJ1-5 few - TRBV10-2 TGCGCCAGCAGCGAACAGGGTGGCAATCAGCCCCAGCATTTT CASSEQGGNQPQHF
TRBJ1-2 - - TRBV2 TGTGCCAGCAGCGGTAGGGACAACTATGGCTACACCTTC CASSGRDNYGYTF
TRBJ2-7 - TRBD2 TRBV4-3 TGCGCCAGCAGCCAAGTGGCTAGCGGGGACTACGAGCAGTACTTC CASSQVASGDYEQYF
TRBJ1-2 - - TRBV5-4 TGTGCCAGCCGCGCAACCGGGACGGACAGCTATGGCTACACCTTC CASRATGTDSYGYTF
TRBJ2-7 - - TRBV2 TGTGCCAGCAGTGAAATCGAGGAGGACGAGCAGTACTTC CASSEIEEDEQYF
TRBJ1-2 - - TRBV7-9 TGTGCCAGCAGCGCCTCCGGGACCCCCTATGGCTACACCTTC CASSASGTPYGYTF
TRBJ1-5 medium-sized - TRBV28 TGTGCCAGCACCCAGGGCTATCAGCCCCAGCATTTT CASTQGYQPQHF
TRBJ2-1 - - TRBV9 TGTGCCAGCAGCGTGGACAGCGGGCCTTACAATGAGCAGTTCTTC CASSVDSGPYNEQFF
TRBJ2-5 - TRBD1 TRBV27 TGTGCCAGCAGTTCCTGGACAGGGGGCGAAGAGACCCAGTACTTC CASSSWTGGEETQYF
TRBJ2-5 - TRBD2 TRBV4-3 TGCGCCAGCAGCCATTCGCGGGAGCGGAGAGAGACCCAGTACTTC CASSHSRERRETQYF
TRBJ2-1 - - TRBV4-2 TGTGCCAGCAGCCAAGACCCCCTATTAGAGGTCAATGAGCAGTTCTTC CASSQDPLLEVNEQFF